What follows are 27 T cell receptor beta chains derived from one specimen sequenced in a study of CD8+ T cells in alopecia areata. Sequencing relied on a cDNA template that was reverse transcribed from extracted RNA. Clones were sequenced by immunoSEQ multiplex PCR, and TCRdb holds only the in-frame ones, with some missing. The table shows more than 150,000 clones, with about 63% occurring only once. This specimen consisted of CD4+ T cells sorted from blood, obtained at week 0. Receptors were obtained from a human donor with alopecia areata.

The CDR3 reads CATTKGARAGELFF. In DNA, the CDR3 is TGTGCCACCACGAAGGGGGCTAGAGCCGGGGAGCTGTTTTTT. The chain links TRBV19 to TRBJ2-2, with 7 nucleotides matching TRBD1. V lost 10 bases and J lost 6; bases outside the gene matches: 11. Germline CDR1 LNHDA, CDR2 SQIVND (reference sequence). The CDR3 covers 14 residues.

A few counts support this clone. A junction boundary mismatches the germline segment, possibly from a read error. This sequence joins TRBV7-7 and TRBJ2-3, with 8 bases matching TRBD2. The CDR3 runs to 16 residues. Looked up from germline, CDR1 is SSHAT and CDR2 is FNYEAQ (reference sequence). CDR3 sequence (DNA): TGTGCTAGCAGCCCGACCCGCGGGGGGCTCACAGATACGCAGTATTTT. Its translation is CASSPTRGGLTDTQYF. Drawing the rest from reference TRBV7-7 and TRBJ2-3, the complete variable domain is GAGVSQSPRYKVTKRGQDVTLRCDPISSHATLYWYQQALGQGPEFLTYFNYEAQPDKSGLPSDRFSAERPEGSISTLTIQRTEQRDSAMYRCASSPTRGGLTDTQYFGPGTRLTVL.

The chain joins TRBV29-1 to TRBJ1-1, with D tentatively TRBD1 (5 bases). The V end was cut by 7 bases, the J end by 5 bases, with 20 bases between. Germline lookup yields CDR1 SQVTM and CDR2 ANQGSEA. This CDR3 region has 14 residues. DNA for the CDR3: TGCAGCGCTAGGACGGCCGATGGGGGGACTGAAGCTTTCTTT. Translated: CSARTADGGTEAFF. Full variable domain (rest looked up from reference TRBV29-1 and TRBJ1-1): SAVISQKPSRDICQRGTSLTIQCQVDSQVTMMFWYRQQPGQSLTLIATANQGSEATYESGFVIDKFPISRPNLTFSTLTVSNMSPEDSSIYLCSARTADGGTEAFFGQGTRLTVV.

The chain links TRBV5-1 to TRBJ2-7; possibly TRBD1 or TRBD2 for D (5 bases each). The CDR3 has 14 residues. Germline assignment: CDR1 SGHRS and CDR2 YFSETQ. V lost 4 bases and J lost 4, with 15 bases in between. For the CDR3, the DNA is TGCGCCAGCAGCCCATCGGGGCAGCCTTACGAGCAGTACTTC. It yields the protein CASSPSGQPYEQYF.

In DNA form, the CDR3 reads TGTGCCAGTACCGACCGGTCCCGGGGCGAGCAGTACTTC. Protein sequence: CASTDRSRGEQYF. The chain couples TRBV19 to TRBJ2-7, with D possibly matching TRBD2 (5 bases). Germline V CDR1 and CDR2: LNHDA, SQIVND (reference sequence). The V and J ends lost 7 bases and 6 bases respectively, with 16 bases between them. The CDR3 loop spans 13 amino acids.

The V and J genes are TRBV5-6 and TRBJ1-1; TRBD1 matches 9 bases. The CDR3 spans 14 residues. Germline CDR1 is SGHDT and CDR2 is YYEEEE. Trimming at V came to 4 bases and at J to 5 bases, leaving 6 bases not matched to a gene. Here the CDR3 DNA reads TGTGCCAGCAGCCCGGGACAGGGTTTGACTGAAGCTTTCTTT. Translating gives CASSPGQGLTEAFF. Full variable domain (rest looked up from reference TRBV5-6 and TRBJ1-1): DAGVTQSPTHLIKTRGQQVTLRCSPKSGHDTVSWYQQALGQGPQFIFQYYEEEERQRGNFPDRFSGHQFPNYSSELNVNALLLGDSALYLCASSPGQGLTEAFFGQGTRLTVV.

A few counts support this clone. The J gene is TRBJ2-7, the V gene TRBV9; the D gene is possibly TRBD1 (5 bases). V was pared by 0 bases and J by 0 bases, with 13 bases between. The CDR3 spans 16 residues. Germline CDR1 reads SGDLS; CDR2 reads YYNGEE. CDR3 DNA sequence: TGTGCCAGCAGCGTAGGTTTAGGGGCCAGCTCCTACGAGCAGTACTTC. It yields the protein CASSVGLGASSYEQYF.

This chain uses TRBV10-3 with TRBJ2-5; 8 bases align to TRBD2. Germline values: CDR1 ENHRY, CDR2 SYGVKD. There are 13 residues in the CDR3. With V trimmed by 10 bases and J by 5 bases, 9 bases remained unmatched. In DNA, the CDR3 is TGTGCCACCTCCCCTCGACTAGCGGAGACCCAGTACTTC. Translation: CATSPRLAETQYF.

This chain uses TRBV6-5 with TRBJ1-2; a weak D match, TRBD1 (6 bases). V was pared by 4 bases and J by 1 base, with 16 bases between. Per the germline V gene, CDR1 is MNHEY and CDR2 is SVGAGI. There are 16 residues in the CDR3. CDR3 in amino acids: CASSSVVGHHNYGYTF. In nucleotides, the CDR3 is TGTGCCAGCAGTTCGGTTGTGGGACATCATAACTATGGCTACACCTTC.

CDR3 DNA sequence: TGTGCCAGCAGTCGAGAGACTCTGGACGGTCAGCCCCAGCATTTT. Translated, it gives CASSRETLDGQPQHF. The chain combines TRBV2 with TRBJ1-5; no definite D call. The germline CDR1 and CDR2 sequences are SNHLY and FYNNEI. V lost 5 bases to trimming and J lost 6 bases, with 17 bases between them. The CDR3 sequence is 15 residues long. The full variable domain, in which reference TRBV2 and TRBJ1-5 provide the parts outside the CDR3, is EPEVTQTPSHQVTQMGQEVILRCVPISNHLYFYWYRQILGQKVEFLVSFYNNEISEKSEIFDDQFSVERPDGSNFTLKIRSTKLEDSAMYFCASSRETLDGQPQHFGDGTRLSIL.

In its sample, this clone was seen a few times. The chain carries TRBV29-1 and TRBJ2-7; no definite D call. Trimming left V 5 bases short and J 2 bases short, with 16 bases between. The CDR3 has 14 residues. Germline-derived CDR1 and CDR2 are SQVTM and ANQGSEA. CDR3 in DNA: TGCAGCGTTTCCCAACGGCTCGCCGCCTACGAGCAGTACTTC. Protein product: CSVSQRLAAYEQYF.

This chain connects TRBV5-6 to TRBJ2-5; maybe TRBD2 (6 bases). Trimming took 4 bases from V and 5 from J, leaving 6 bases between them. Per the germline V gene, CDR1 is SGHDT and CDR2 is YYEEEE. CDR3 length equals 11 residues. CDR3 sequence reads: CASSAGETQYF. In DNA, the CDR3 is TGTGCCAGCAGCGCGGGGGAGACCCAGTACTTC.

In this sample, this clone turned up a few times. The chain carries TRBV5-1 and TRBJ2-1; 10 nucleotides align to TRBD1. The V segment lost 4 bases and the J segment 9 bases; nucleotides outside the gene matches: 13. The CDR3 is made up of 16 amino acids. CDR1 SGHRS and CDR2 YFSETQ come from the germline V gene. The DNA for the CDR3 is TGCGCCAGCAGCCCGAATGGGGACAGGGGAAGGGGTGAGCAGTTCTTC. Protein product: CASSPNGDRGRGEQFF.

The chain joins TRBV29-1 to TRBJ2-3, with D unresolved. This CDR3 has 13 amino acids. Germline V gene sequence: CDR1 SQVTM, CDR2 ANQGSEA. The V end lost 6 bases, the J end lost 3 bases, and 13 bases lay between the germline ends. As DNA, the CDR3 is TGCAGCGTCAATCAGCGTAGTACAGATACGCAGTATTTT. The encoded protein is CSVNQRSTDTQYF.

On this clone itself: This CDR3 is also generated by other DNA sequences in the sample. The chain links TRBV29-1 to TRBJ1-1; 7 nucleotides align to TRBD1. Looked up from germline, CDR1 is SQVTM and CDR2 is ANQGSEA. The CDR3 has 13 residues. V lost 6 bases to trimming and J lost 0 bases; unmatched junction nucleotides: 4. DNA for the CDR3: TGCAGCGTCCGACAGGGCATGAACACTGAAGCTTTCTTT. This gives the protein CSVRQGMNTEAFF.

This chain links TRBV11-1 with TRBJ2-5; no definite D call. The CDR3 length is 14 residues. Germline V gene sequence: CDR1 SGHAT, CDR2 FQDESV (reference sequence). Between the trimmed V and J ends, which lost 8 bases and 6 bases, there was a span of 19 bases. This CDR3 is CASQPGLGSQTQYF. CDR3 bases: TGTGCCAGCCAACCAGGCTTAGGGTCGCAGACCCAGTACTTC.

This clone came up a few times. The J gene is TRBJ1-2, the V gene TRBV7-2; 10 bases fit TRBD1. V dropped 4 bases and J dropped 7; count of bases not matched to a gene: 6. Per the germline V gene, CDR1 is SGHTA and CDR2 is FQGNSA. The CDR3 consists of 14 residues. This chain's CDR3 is CASSYDRGQGGYTF. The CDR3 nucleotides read TGTGCCAGCAGCTACGACAGGGGGCAGGGTGGCTACACCTTC.

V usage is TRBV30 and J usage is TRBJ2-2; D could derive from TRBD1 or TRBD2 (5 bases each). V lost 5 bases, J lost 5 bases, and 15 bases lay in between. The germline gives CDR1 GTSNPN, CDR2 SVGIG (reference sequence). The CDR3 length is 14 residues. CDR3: CAWLRMRGTGELFF. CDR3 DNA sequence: TGTGCCTGGCTAAGGATGAGGGGAACCGGGGAGCTGTTTTTT.

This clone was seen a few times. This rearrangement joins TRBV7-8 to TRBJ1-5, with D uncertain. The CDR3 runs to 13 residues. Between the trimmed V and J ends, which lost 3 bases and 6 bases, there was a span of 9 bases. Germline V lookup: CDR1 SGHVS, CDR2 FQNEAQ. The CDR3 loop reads CASSLEQPQPQHF. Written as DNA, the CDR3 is TGTGCCAGCAGCTTGGAACAGCCTCAGCCCCAGCATTTT.

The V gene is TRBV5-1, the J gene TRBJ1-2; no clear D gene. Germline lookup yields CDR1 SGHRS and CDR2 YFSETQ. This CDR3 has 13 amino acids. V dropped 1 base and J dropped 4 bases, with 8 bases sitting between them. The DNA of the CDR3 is TGCGCCAGCAGCTTGAACTCGGGCTATGGCTACACCTTC. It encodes CASSLNSGYGYTF.

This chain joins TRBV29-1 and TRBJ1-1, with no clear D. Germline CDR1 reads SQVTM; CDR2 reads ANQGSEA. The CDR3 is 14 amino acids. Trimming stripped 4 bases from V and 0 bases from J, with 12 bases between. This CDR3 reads CSVARRVVNTEAFF. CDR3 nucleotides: TGCAGCGTTGCCCGGAGGGTTGTGAACACTGAAGCTTTCTTT.

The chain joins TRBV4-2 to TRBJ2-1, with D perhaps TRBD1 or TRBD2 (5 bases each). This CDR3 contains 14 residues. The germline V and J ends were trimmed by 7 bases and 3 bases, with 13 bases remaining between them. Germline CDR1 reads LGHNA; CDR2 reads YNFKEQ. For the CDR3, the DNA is TGTGCCAGCACTCCGGGGACGTTCTACAATGAGCAGTTCTTC. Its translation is CASTPGTFYNEQFF.

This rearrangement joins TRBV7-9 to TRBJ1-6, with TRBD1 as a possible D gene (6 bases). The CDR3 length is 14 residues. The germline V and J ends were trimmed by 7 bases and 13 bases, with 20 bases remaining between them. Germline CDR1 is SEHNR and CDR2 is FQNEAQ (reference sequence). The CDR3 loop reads CASTTSRRDKPLHF. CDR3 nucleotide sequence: TGTGCCAGCACGACTTCTCGCAGGGACAAGCCCCTCCACTTT.

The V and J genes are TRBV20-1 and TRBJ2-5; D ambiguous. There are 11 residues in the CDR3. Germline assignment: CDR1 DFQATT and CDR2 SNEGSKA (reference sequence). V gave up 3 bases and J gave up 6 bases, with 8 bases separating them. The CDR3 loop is CSASPRQTQYF. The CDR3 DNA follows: TGCAGTGCTAGTCCGAGGCAGACCCAGTACTTC.

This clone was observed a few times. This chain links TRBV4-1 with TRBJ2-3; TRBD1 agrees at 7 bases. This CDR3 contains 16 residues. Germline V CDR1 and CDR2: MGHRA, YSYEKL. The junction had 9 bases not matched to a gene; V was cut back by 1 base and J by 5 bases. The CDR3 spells CASSQVGRGSGDTQYF. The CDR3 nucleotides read TGCGCCAGCAGCCAAGTTGGCAGGGGGTCTGGAGATACGCAGTATTTT.

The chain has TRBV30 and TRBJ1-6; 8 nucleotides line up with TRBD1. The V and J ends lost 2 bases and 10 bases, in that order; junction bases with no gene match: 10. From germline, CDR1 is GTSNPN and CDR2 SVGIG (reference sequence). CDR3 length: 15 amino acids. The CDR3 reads CAWSLLGQGGSPLHF. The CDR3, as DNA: TGTGCCTGGAGTCTCCTTGGACAGGGTGGCTCACCCCTCCACTTT.

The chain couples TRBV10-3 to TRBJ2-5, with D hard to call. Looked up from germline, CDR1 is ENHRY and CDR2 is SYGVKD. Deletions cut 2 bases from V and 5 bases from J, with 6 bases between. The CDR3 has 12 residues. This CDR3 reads CAISEKLETQYF. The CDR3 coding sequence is TGTGCCATCAGTGAGAAGCTCGAGACCCAGTACTTC.